The 30 T cell receptor beta chains below come from one sample, sequenced in a study of OX40 agonist ivuxolimab in advanced cancers. The repertoire was sequenced with immunoSEQ multiplex PCR; TCRdb's copy has only in-frame clones and lacks some. Of tens of thousands of clones in the sample, about four fifths are singletons; the top ten hold around 0.73%. The specimen comprised CD4+ or CD8+ T cells sorted from blood, sampled in a trial of the OX40 agonist ivuxolimab. These receptors were obtained from an adult with an advanced solid tumor such as melanoma, head and neck, liver or kidney cancer.

The chain is built from TRBV6-5 and TRBJ1-1; D call uncertain. This CDR3 region has 15 residues. Per germline, CDR1 MNHEY and CDR2 SVGAGI. The germline V and J ends were trimmed by 2 bases and 3 bases, with 13 bases remaining between them. The DNA of the CDR3 is TGTGCCAGCAGTTACCCGACGGGGTCCCACACTGAAGCTTTCTTT. This translates into CASSYPTGSHTEAFF.

This chain uses TRBV5-1 with TRBJ2-7; TRBD2 aligns across 13 bases. The CDR3 has 17 amino acids. From germline, CDR1 is SGHRS and CDR2 YFSETQ. V was clipped by 1 base and J by 5 bases; unmatched bases: 9. The CDR3 bases are TGCGCCAGCAGCTTGTGGGGGACTAGCGGGATGCCCAACGAGCAGTACTTC. Amino acid sequence: CASSLWGTSGMPNEQYF.

The chain has TRBV7-6 and TRBJ2-7; TRBD1 matches 7 bases. The CDR3 is made up of 14 amino acids. The V gene's germline CDR1 is SGHVS and CDR2 FNYEAQ. The trim removed 3 bases at V and 0 bases at J, leaving 2 bases unmatched. In DNA, the CDR3 is TGTGCCAGCAGCTTGGACAGGAGCTCCTACGAGCAGTACTTC. Its translation is CASSLDRSSYEQYF. Based on the CDR3 plus reference TRBV7-6 and TRBJ2-7, the full variable domain is GAGVSQSPRYKVTKRGQDVALRCDPISGHVSLYWYRQALGQGPEFLTYFNYEAQQDKSGLPNDRFSAERPEGSISTLTIQRTEQRDSAMYRCASSLDRSSYEQYFGPGTRLTVT.

This clone came up a few times. The chain has TRBV7-9 and TRBJ2-7, with TRBD1 matching over 7 bases. The germline gives CDR1 SEHNR, CDR2 FQNEAQ (reference sequence). The CDR3 extends over 14 amino acids. V lost 4 bases, J lost 0 bases, and 3 bases stayed unmatched. The CDR3 sequence is CASSSDRLSYEQYF. The CDR3 coding sequence is TGTGCCAGCAGCTCGGACAGGCTCTCCTACGAGCAGTACTTC.

This chain connects TRBV5-1 to TRBJ2-2; tentatively, D is TRBD2 (6 bases). CDR1 is SGHRS, CDR2 YFSETQ, per germline. The length of the CDR3 is 14 residues. Trimming cost V 3 bases and J 8 bases, with 14 bases left between them. The CDR3 spells CASSSGGMPGELFF. CDR3 DNA: TGCGCCAGCAGCTCAGGAGGGATGCCGGGGGAGCTGTTTTTT. Full variable domain (outside the CDR3, taken from reference TRBV5-1 and TRBJ2-2): KAGVTQTPRYLIKTRGQQVTLSCSPISGHRSVSWYQQTPGQGLQFLFEYFSETQRNKGNFPGRFSGRQFSNSRSEMNVSTLELGDSALYLCASSSGGMPGELFFGEGSRLTVL.

V and J are TRBV18 and TRBJ1-2; TRBD1 might be the D (6 bases). The V end was cut by 6 bases, the J end by 5 bases, with 16 bases between. The CDR3 consists of 14 residues. Germline CDR1 KGHSH, CDR2 LQKENI. The CDR3: CASSPEQGWYGYTF. The CDR3, as DNA: TGTGCCAGCTCCCCCGAACAGGGTTGGTATGGCTACACCTTC. Combining the CDR3 with reference TRBV18 and TRBJ1-2 gives the whole variable domain NAGVMQNPRHLVRRRGQEARLRCSPMKGHSHVYWYRQLPEEGLKFMVYLQKENIIDESGMPKERFSAEFPKEGPSILRIQQVVRGDSAAYFCASSPEQGWYGYTFGSGTRLTVV.

The chain combines TRBV5-5 with TRBJ2-5; D is possibly TRBD2 (5 bases). CDR1 is SGHKS, CDR2 YYEKEE, per germline (reference sequence). The V end was cut by 1 base, the J end by 2 bases, with 12 bases between. The CDR3 spans 15 residues. The CDR3: CASSLNSGIQETQYF. CDR3 nucleotide sequence: TGTGCCAGCAGCTTGAATTCGGGAATACAAGAGACCCAGTACTTC.

This clone has just one count. This sequence joins TRBV18 and TRBJ1-1, with a possible D match to TRBD1 (6 bases). Germline CDR1 KGHSH, CDR2 LQKENI. There are 13 residues in the CDR3. V lost 1 base to trimming and J lost 3 bases, with 6 bases between them. In DNA, the CDR3 is TGTGCCAGCTCACCACGACAGGACACTGAAGCTTTCTTT. Protein: CASSPRQDTEAFF.

The rearrangement uses TRBV5-1 and TRBJ1-4; tentative D call: TRBD1 (5 bases). The CDR3 loop spans 15 amino acids. The germline V gene encodes CDR1 SGHRS and CDR2 YFSETQ. V was trimmed by 0 bases and J by 7 bases, leaving 13 bases between them. The CDR3, as DNA: TGCGCCAGCAGCTTGGAGGGGCTAATTGGTGAAAAACTGTTTTTT. Its translation: CASSLEGLIGEKLFF.

The V call is TRBV10-3, the J call TRBJ1-2, with a weak D call TRBD1 (6 bases). CDR1 and CDR2 (germline): ENHRY, SYGVKD. This CDR3 has 13 residues. Between the trimmed V and J ends, which lost 10 bases and 8 bases, there was a span of 20 bases. CDR3 sequence reads: CATRGQLLRGYTF. For the CDR3, the DNA is TGTGCCACCCGGGGACAACTACTACGAGGCTACACCTTC.

The gene calls are TRBV5-5 and TRBJ2-3; D remains ambiguous. The CDR3 totals 15 residues. The germline V gene encodes CDR1 SGHKS and CDR2 YYEKEE (reference sequence). V lost 5 bases and J lost 2, with 15 bases in between. The CDR3 loop is CASRSSWILTDTQYF. In nucleotides, the CDR3 is TGTGCCAGCAGATCAAGCTGGATTCTCACAGATACGCAGTATTTT.

The chain uses TRBV18 and TRBJ2-2; 8 bases match TRBD1. The trim removed 4 bases at V and 1 base at J, leaving 2 bases unmatched. Germline loops: CDR1 KGHSH, CDR2 LQKENI. CDR3 length equals 15 residues. The CDR3 is CASSLGQGNTGELFF. Here the CDR3 DNA reads TGTGCCAGCTCACTAGGACAGGGGAACACCGGGGAGCTGTTTTTT.

This rearrangement joins TRBV7-9 to TRBJ1-5; D gene uncertain. The CDR3 extends over 15 amino acids. Trimming took off 1 base at V and 2 bases at J, with 9 bases between the two ends. Germline CDR1 is SEHNR and CDR2 is FQNEAQ (reference sequence). CDR3 sequence (DNA): TGTGCCAGCAGCTTAGGCTTGTCAGGCAATCAGCCCCAGCATTTT. This encodes CASSLGLSGNQPQHF.

The chain is built from TRBV5-1 and TRBJ1-1, with D unclear. Trimming shortened V by 5 bases and J by 1 base, and 15 bases separated the two germline ends. The CDR3 extends over 15 amino acids. In germline, CDR1 is SGHRS, CDR2 YFSETQ. As DNA, the CDR3 is TGCGCCAGCAGTTTTCTAGGACCGAGGAACACTGAAGCTTTCTTT. It yields the protein CASSFLGPRNTEAFF.

DNA of the CDR3: TGTGCCAGTTCCCAACCCTTAGCGGGAGGGAAGGATGAGCAGTTCTTC. Translating it yields CASSQPLAGGKDEQFF. V and J are TRBV5-4 and TRBJ2-1; 11 bases agree with TRBD2. The CDR3 consists of 16 residues. The germline gives CDR1 SGHNT, CDR2 YYREEE (reference sequence). J was trimmed by 8 bases and V by 8 bases; bases with no gene match: 15.

The chain recombines TRBV13 with TRBJ2-1, with D possibly matching TRBD1 (5 bases). The CDR3 has 16 residues. The germline V gene encodes CDR1 PRHDT and CDR2 FYEKMQ (reference sequence). V dropped 1 base and J dropped 4 bases, with 14 bases sitting between them. The CDR3 is CASSLDGRGSYNEQFF. The DNA of the CDR3 is TGTGCCAGCAGCTTAGATGGAAGGGGCTCGTACAATGAGCAGTTCTTC.

The genes are TRBV7-2 and TRBJ1-5; TRBD1 matches at 7 bases. CDR1 and CDR2 (germline): SGHTA, FQGNSA. J was trimmed by 6 bases and V by 5 bases; bases with no gene match: 10. There are 15 residues in the CDR3. The CDR3 region has the DNA TGTGCCAGCAGCCCCCGGGACAGAGCGGGTCAGCCCCAGCATTTT. It translates to CASSPRDRAGQPQHF.

This clone was detected once. The CDR3, as DNA: TGTGCCAGCAGACTGACAGGGTCTACGCAGTATTTT. Its protein product is CASRLTGSTQYF. The genes are TRBV28 and TRBJ2-3, with 7 bases matching TRBD1. This CDR3 contains 12 residues. The germline V gene has CDR1 MDHEN and CDR2 SYDVKM. After removal of 6 bases from V and 8 bases from J, the junction contained 5 bases not matched to a gene.

This chain uses TRBV21-1 with TRBJ2-3; the listed D gene, TRBD2, was not tested against the DNA. TRBV21-1 is a pseudogene. CDR3 length equals 16 residues. The CDR3 DNA sequence: TGTGCCGGCAGCAAAGCTGAAGCGGGAGGTACAGATACGCAGTATTTT. It codes for CAGSKAEAGGTDTQYF.

The chain carries TRBV7-4 and TRBJ1-5; D uncertain. In germline, CDR1 is SGHVT, CDR2 SQSDAQ. V was clipped by 6 bases and J by 8 bases, with 11 bases between them. The CDR3 has 12 residues. The CDR3 DNA follows: TGTGCCAGCAGTGTAGATCGGGAGCCCCAGCATTTT. Translating it yields CASSVDREPQHF.

V usage is TRBV29-1 and J usage is TRBJ1-5; a possible D gene is TRBD1 (6 bases). With 5 bases removed from V and 3 bases from J, the gap between germline ends came to 11 bases. The CDR3 is 13 amino acids. The V gene's germline CDR1 is SQVTM and CDR2 ANQGSEA. The CDR3, as DNA: TGCAGCGTTAAGGGGGGATTCAATCAGCCCCAGCATTTT. It specifies CSVKGGFNQPQHF.

This clone has only a few counts. The chain carries TRBV5-1 and TRBJ2-7; D call uncertain. The CDR3 consists of 13 residues. CDR1 SGHRS and CDR2 YFSETQ come from the germline V gene. The V and J ends lost 0 bases and 2 bases respectively, with 6 bases between them. DNA for the CDR3: TGCGCCAGCAGCTTGGACAAGCCCTACGAGCAGTACTTC. Residues: CASSLDKPYEQYF.

This rearrangement joins TRBV9 to TRBJ2-5, with 12 bases lining up with TRBD2. Germline V gene lookup returns CDR1 SGDLS and CDR2 YYNGEE. V dropped 0 bases and J dropped 2; count of bases not matched to a gene: 2. This CDR3 has 16 amino acids. The CDR3 nucleotides are TGTGCCAGCAGCGTAGGAACTAGCGGGGGGCAAGAGACCCAGTACTTC. It yields the protein CASSVGTSGGQETQYF.

The chain recombines TRBV6-6 with TRBJ2-2; D is possibly TRBD1 or TRBD2 (5 bases each). Germline values: CDR1 MNHNY, CDR2 SVGAGI (reference sequence). Deletions cut 8 bases from V and 5 bases from J, with 15 bases between. CDR3 length: 14 residues. The DNA of the CDR3 is TGTGCCAGCCAGCCCGGGACGCCGACCGGGGAGCTGTTTTTT. Translated, it gives CASQPGTPTGELFF.

CDR3 sequence: CASSARGQANEKLFF. The CDR3 nucleotides read TGTGCCAGCAGTGCAAGGGGACAGGCTAATGAAAAACTGTTTTTT. The chain employs TRBV27 and TRBJ1-4; 8 nucleotides agree with TRBD1. CDR3 length: 15 residues. With V trimmed by 5 bases and J by 3 bases, 5 bases remained unmatched. Looked up from germline, CDR1 is MNHEY and CDR2 is SMNVEV (reference sequence). Supplemented by reference TRBV27 and TRBJ1-4, the full variable domain reads EAQVTQNPRYLITVTGKKLTVTCSQNMNHEYMSWYRQDPGLGLRQIYYSMNVEVTDKGDVPEGYKVSRKEKRNFPLILESPSPNQTSLYFCASSARGQANEKLFFGSGTQLSVL.

This clone was found once. V usage is TRBV2 and J usage is TRBJ1-5; D not certain. Trimming took 11 bases from V and 3 from J, leaving 8 bases between them. CDR1 is SNHLY, CDR2 FYNNEI, per germline. The CDR3 extends over 11 amino acids. CDR3 in amino acids: CAGGFNQPQHF. The CDR3 bases are TGTGCCGGTGGTTTCAATCAGCCCCAGCATTTT. Supplemented by reference TRBV2 and TRBJ1-5, the full variable domain reads EPEVTQTPSHQVTQMGQEVILRCVPISNHLYFYWYRQILGQKVEFLVSFYNNEISEKSEIFDDQFSVERPDGSNFTLKIRSTKLEDSAMYFCAGGFNQPQHFGDGTRLSIL.

The chain recombines TRBV4-2 with TRBJ1-2; 8 bases map to TRBD1. Germline lookup yields CDR1 LGHNA and CDR2 YNFKEQ. This CDR3 is built from 16 residues. Germline trimming cut 4 bases from V and 5 bases from J; bases unmatched to any gene: 12. The CDR3 sequence is CASSRYGQGEEYGYTF. The CDR3 nucleotides read TGTGCCAGCAGCCGTTACGGACAGGGAGAGGAGTATGGCTACACCTTC.

The chain joins TRBV6-5 to TRBJ1-4; no firm D call. Germline lookup yields CDR1 MNHEY and CDR2 SVGAGI. V was trimmed by 6 bases and J by 8 bases, leaving 13 bases between them. This CDR3 region has 13 residues. CDR3 in amino acids: CASSRGGKEKLFF. The DNA for the CDR3 is TGTGCCAGCAGCCGTGGAGGGAAAGAAAAACTGTTTTTT.

The chain has TRBV6-1 and TRBJ1-5; weak D call: TRBD1 (5 bases). The V and J ends lost 1 base and 6 bases respectively, with 13 bases between them. This CDR3 is built from 15 residues. Germline V CDR1 and CDR2: MNHNS, SASEGT. CDR3 coding DNA: TGTGCCAGCAGTGAAGTGGGGGAGGTTTCTCAGCCCCAGCATTTT. It specifies CASSEVGEVSQPQHF.

The chain is built from TRBV6-5 and TRBJ2-2, with D hard to call. Trimming removed 8 bases at V and 8 bases at J, with 9 bases between. The CDR3 has 11 amino acids. The V gene's germline CDR1 is MNHEY and CDR2 SVGAGI. The CDR3 sequence: CASGYSGELFF. DNA of the CDR3: TGTGCCAGCGGCTACTCGGGGGAGCTGTTTTTT.